A selection of T cell receptor beta chains follows, all from one sample in a study of CD8 T cells in ankylosing spondylitis. TCRdb called the 5' RACE reads again in MiXCR, with one record for every CDR3 protein. The sample contains 200,000 to 250,000 distinct CDR3 sequences, approximately 11% of which appear only once. What was sequenced was blood, either unsorted or a sorted T cell fraction (not recorded which). Receptor source: a male donor with ankylosing spondylitis or in good health (not recorded which). Both conserved end residues are part of each CDR3. D genes are given only for firm matches. Clone size is given for some rows only: seen once, a few or many times, or a class if the clone is expanded.

v_call: TRBV12-3/TRBV12-4; d_call: TRBD1; j_call: TRBJ2-1; clone_size: many; cdr3_length: 16; cdr3_nt: TGTGCCAGCAGCCCACAGGGGTCTTTGGGATACAATGAGCAGTTCTTC; cdr3_aa: CASSPQGSLGYNEQFF
v_call: TRBV7-2; d_call: TRBD2; j_call: TRBJ2-7; clone_size: .; cdr3_length: 15; cdr3_nt: TGTGCCAGCAGCCCCGGGGAGGGACTCTCCTACGAGCAGTACTTC; cdr3_aa: CASSPGEGLSYEQYF
v_call: TRBV10-3; d_call: TRBD1; j_call: TRBJ2-7; clone_size: many; cdr3_length: 14; cdr3_nt: TGTGCCATCAGTGAGAGTGGGACAGGGTACGAGCAGTACTTC; cdr3_aa: CAISESGTGYEQYF
v_call: TRBV6-5; d_call: .; j_call: TRBJ2-1; clone_size: few; cdr3_length: 15; cdr3_nt: TGTGCCAGCATTTACGACTGGACCGCCTACAATGAGCAGTTCTTC; cdr3_aa: CASIYDWTAYNEQFF
v_call: TRBV4-1; d_call: .; j_call: TRBJ1-1; clone_size: few; cdr3_length: 14; cdr3_nt: TGCGCCAGCAGCCATGGGGTTATGAACACTGAAGCTTTCTTT; cdr3_aa: CASSHGVMNTEAFF
v_call: TRBV12-3/TRBV12-4; d_call: .; j_call: TRBJ2-5; clone_size: .; cdr3_length: 12; cdr3_nt: TGTGCCAGTCAAAGGGCCCGGGAGACCCAGTACTTC; cdr3_aa: CASQRARETQYF
v_call: TRBV12-5; d_call: .; j_call: TRBJ2-1; clone_size: few; cdr3_length: 13; cdr3_nt: TGTGCTAGTGGTTTGGGAACCCCGAATGAGCAGTTCTTC; cdr3_aa: CASGLGTPNEQFF
v_call: TRBV7-9; d_call: .; j_call: TRBJ2-1; clone_size: .; cdr3_length: 12; cdr3_nt: TGTGCCAGCAGCTCTCAGGGGACGTCGCAGTTCTTC; cdr3_aa: CASSSQGTSQFF
v_call: TRBV5-1; d_call: .; j_call: TRBJ1-4; clone_size: few; cdr3_length: 14; cdr3_nt: TGCGCCAGCAGCAAACCCGGTACCAATGAAAAACTGTTTTTT; cdr3_aa: CASSKPGTNEKLFF
v_call: TRBV12-3/TRBV12-4; d_call: TRBD1; j_call: TRBJ1-5; clone_size: .; cdr3_length: 14; cdr3_nt: TGTGCCAGTAGACAGGGGGCTATCCCTCAGCCCCAGCATTTT; cdr3_aa: CASRQGAIPQPQHF
v_call: TRBV9; d_call: .; j_call: TRBJ2-5; clone_size: many; cdr3_length: 15; cdr3_nt: TGTGCCAGCAGCGTAGGCGAGGGATCACGGGAGACCCAGTACTTC; cdr3_aa: CASSVGEGSRETQYF
v_call: TRBV12-3/TRBV12-4; d_call: .; j_call: TRBJ2-3; clone_size: many; cdr3_length: 15; cdr3_nt: TGTGCCAGCAGTTCCACAGGGTCGAGCACAGATACGCAGTATTTT; cdr3_aa: CASSSTGSSTDTQYF
v_call: TRBV3-1; d_call: .; j_call: TRBJ1-2; clone_size: few; cdr3_length: 11; cdr3_nt: TGTGCCAGCAGCCAATGGTCTGGCTACACCTTC; cdr3_aa: CASSQWSGYTF
v_call: TRBV7-8; d_call: TRBD1; j_call: TRBJ2-2; clone_size: .; cdr3_length: 15; cdr3_nt: TGTGCCAGCAGCTTAGCCGGGACAGGGGTCGGGGAGCTGTTTTTT; cdr3_aa: CASSLAGTGVGELFF
v_call: TRBV5-1; d_call: .; j_call: TRBJ2-7; clone_size: .; cdr3_length: 11; cdr3_nt: TGCGCCAGCAGCTTGGCAGACGAGCAGTACTTC; cdr3_aa: CASSLADEQYF
v_call: TRBV28; d_call: .; j_call: TRBJ1-1; clone_size: many; cdr3_length: 13; cdr3_nt: TGTGCCAGCAGTTTAAACAGAGCCACTGAAGCTTTCTTT; cdr3_aa: CASSLNRATEAFF
v_call: TRBV7-2; d_call: TRBD1; j_call: TRBJ1-3; clone_size: .; cdr3_length: 16; cdr3_nt: TGTGCCAGCAGCTTGGCTCCGGGACAGGCTGGAAACACCATATATTTT; cdr3_aa: CASSLAPGQAGNTIYF
v_call: TRBV5-1; d_call: TRBD2; j_call: TRBJ2-1; clone_size: many; cdr3_length: 17; cdr3_nt: TGCGCCAGCAGCTTCCGTGGCGGGAGTGGCTCCTACAATGAGCAGTTCTTC; cdr3_aa: CASSFRGGSGSYNEQFF
v_call: TRBV20-1; d_call: .; j_call: TRBJ1-1; clone_size: once; cdr3_length: 15; cdr3_nt: TGCAGTGCTCCGGAACCGGGACTGCTGAACACTGAAGCTTTCTTT; cdr3_aa: CSAPEPGLLNTEAFF
v_call: TRBV7-2; d_call: .; j_call: TRBJ2-2; clone_size: few; cdr3_length: 14; cdr3_nt: TGTGCCAGCAGACGATTCCCAGAGGCCGGGGAGCTGTTTTTT; cdr3_aa: CASRRFPEAGELFF
v_call: TRBV20-1; d_call: TRBD2; j_call: TRBJ2-7; clone_size: few; cdr3_length: 15; cdr3_nt: TGCAGTGCTCGACGGCGGACTAGCGGGGTGTACGAGCAGTACTTC; cdr3_aa: CSARRRTSGVYEQYF
v_call: TRBV20-1; d_call: TRBD1; j_call: TRBJ2-7; clone_size: .; cdr3_length: 13; cdr3_nt: TGCAGTGCTAGAGACAGGGGGATTTACGAGCAGTACTTC; cdr3_aa: CSARDRGIYEQYF
v_call: TRBV30; d_call: .; j_call: TRBJ2-3; clone_size: many; cdr3_length: 12; cdr3_nt: TGTGCCTGGAGTGACGGAGGAGATACGCAGTATTTT; cdr3_aa: CAWSDGGDTQYF
v_call: TRBV7-2; d_call: TRBD2; j_call: TRBJ2-1; clone_size: many; cdr3_length: 16; cdr3_nt: TGTGCCAGCAGCTTAATGGGACTAGCTTCCTACAATGAGCAGTTCTTC; cdr3_aa: CASSLMGLASYNEQFF
v_call: TRBV20-1; d_call: .; j_call: TRBJ2-3; clone_size: few; cdr3_length: 14; cdr3_nt: TGCAGTGCTAGGCTAGGGAGGTCGGCAGATACGCAGTATTTT; cdr3_aa: CSARLGRSADTQYF
v_call: TRBV20-1; d_call: TRBD2; j_call: TRBJ2-3; clone_size: few; cdr3_length: 14; cdr3_nt: TGCAGTGCTAGAGGAGAGCGGGGTTTAGTTACGCAGTATTTT; cdr3_aa: CSARGERGLVTQYF
v_call: TRBV10-3; d_call: TRBD1; j_call: TRBJ2-3; clone_size: few; cdr3_length: 16; cdr3_nt: TGTGCCATCAGTGAGGCCCGGACAGGGCGCGCAGATACGCAGTATTTT; cdr3_aa: CAISEARTGRADTQYF
v_call: TRBV15; d_call: TRBD1; j_call: TRBJ1-1; clone_size: many; cdr3_length: 13; cdr3_nt: TGTGCCACCAGCATAATTGGACAGGGAGAAGCTTTCTTT; cdr3_aa: CATSIIGQGEAFF
v_call: TRBV19; d_call: .; j_call: TRBJ2-3; clone_size: .; cdr3_length: 14; cdr3_nt: TGTGCCAGTATGGGCGGATCGCACACAGATACGCAGTATTTT; cdr3_aa: CASMGGSHTDTQYF
v_call: TRBV20-1; d_call: TRBD1; j_call: TRBJ2-5; clone_size: many; cdr3_length: 18; cdr3_nt: TGCAGTGCCAGATCCAGACAGGGCATTGATCCCTTATTAGAGACCCAGTACTTC; cdr3_aa: CSARSRQGIDPLLETQYF
v_call: TRBV4-1; d_call: .; j_call: TRBJ2-3; clone_size: few; cdr3_length: 15; cdr3_nt: TGCGCCAGCAGCCAAGGGCTGGCTAGCACAGATACGCAGTATTTT; cdr3_aa: CASSQGLASTDTQYF
v_call: TRBV29-1; d_call: TRBD1; j_call: TRBJ2-2; clone_size: many; cdr3_length: 15; cdr3_nt: TGCAGCGTTGACCCAGCCGGGACAGGGGCCGGGGAGCTGTTTTTT; cdr3_aa: CSVDPAGTGAGELFF
v_call: TRBV4-1; d_call: TRBD2; j_call: TRBJ2-5; clone_size: few; cdr3_length: 14; cdr3_nt: TGCGCCAGCAGCCAAGTGCTAGCGGCGGAGACCCAGTACTTC; cdr3_aa: CASSQVLAAETQYF
v_call: TRBV10-3; d_call: .; j_call: TRBJ2-4; clone_size: .; cdr3_length: 13; cdr3_nt: TGTGCCATCGGTAGGAGATGGGAAAACACTCAGTACTTC; cdr3_aa: CAIGRRWENTQYF
v_call: TRBV20-1; d_call: .; j_call: TRBJ2-7; clone_size: many; cdr3_length: 13; cdr3_nt: TGCAGTGCTGAAGGACCCACTCCCAACGAGCAGTACTTC; cdr3_aa: CSAEGPTPNEQYF
v_call: TRBV11-1; d_call: TRBD1; j_call: TRBJ2-7; clone_size: few; cdr3_length: 18; cdr3_nt: TGTGCCAGCAGCCCCACCCAAAACAGGGGGCAACTCCCCTACGAGCAGTACTTC; cdr3_aa: CASSPTQNRGQLPYEQYF
v_call: TRBV2; d_call: .; j_call: TRBJ1-5; clone_size: few; cdr3_length: 16; cdr3_nt: TGTGCCAGCAGCCCGGGGGGGGCTTTTAGCAATCAGCCCCAGCATTTT; cdr3_aa: CASSPGGAFSNQPQHF
v_call: TRBV20-1; d_call: .; j_call: TRBJ2-3; clone_size: .; cdr3_length: 15; cdr3_nt: TGCAGTGCCACCGTGATTGGGACCGCCACAGATACGCAGTATTTT; cdr3_aa: CSATVIGTATDTQYF
v_call: TRBV11-2; d_call: .; j_call: TRBJ2-1; clone_size: few; cdr3_length: 14; cdr3_nt: TGTGCCAGCAGCTCGCTAAAAGACTCCCGGGGGCAGTTCTTC; cdr3_aa: CASSSLKDSRGQFF
v_call: TRBV5-1; d_call: .; j_call: TRBJ2-7; clone_size: many; cdr3_length: 14; cdr3_nt: TGCGCCAGCAGCCGGGCTGGGACGGATTACGAGCAGTACTTC; cdr3_aa: CASSRAGTDYEQYF